Sequencing of this T cell receptor (beta chain) was carried out in a study of cytomegalovirus exposure and HLA in healthy donors. About the study: Falling in the Caucasian-associated ancestry cluster were about 82% of some 400 genotyped donors. Whole-study results and caveats: The study flagged some 170 TCR beta chains as cytomegalovirus-associated. For most TCR sequences rarity was the rule, although some public TCRs occurred in many donors.

About this clone: Its antigen is not identified.

V shed 6 bases and J shed 6 bases, with 17 bases lying between them. The CDR3 is 14 amino acids. CDR1 and CDR2 (germline): LGHNA, YNFKEQ. 13 Jbeta primers and 60 Vbeta primers were used for the PCR. Source study methods: Roughly 11 million shared chains were among around 78 million unique TCR beta chains counted in a later analysis. Measured with immunoSEQ multiplex PCR; TCRdb has only the in-frame clones, and not every one. The V and J calls and clone size are taken from that table; D and trimming were inferred from the DNA. The sample has 110,000 or so clones; less than 80% are singletons. The origin of this receptor is a woman in her 50s in good health and CMV-seropositive. The V and J genes are TRBV4-2 and TRBJ1-1; maybe TRBD1 (6 bases). The sequenced sample was PBMCs. As DNA, the CDR3 is TGTGCCAGCAGAAGGAAGGGGGTGATGTCTGAAGCTTTCTTT. This encodes CASRRKGVMSEAFF.